Below are 4 T cell receptor beta chains sequenced from a single sample in a study of early stage breast cancer tumors. Generated by immunoSEQ multiplex PCR, the TCRdb table keeps only in-frame clones and is missing some. The sample has about 53,000 clones; about 93% are singletons. Sequenced material: blood. The receptors were sampled from a person in their 70s with breast cancer.

The chain recombines TRBV6-5 with TRBJ2-7; TRBD2 agrees at 7 bases. After removal of 0 bases from V and 4 bases from J, the junction contained 6 bases not matched to a gene. Per germline, CDR1 MNHEY and CDR2 SVGAGI. The CDR3 spans 15 residues. The CDR3 here is CASSYSSGLTYEQYF. The CDR3 nucleotides read TGTGCCAGCAGTTACTCTAGCGGGTTAACTTACGAGCAGTACTTC.

The chain employs TRBV7-2 and TRBJ2-7, with a weak D call TRBD1 (5 bases). Trimming stripped 3 bases from V and 1 base from J, with 10 bases between. The CDR3 is made up of 14 amino acids. CDR1 is SGHTA, CDR2 FQGNSA, per germline. The CDR3 DNA sequence: TGTGCCAGCAGCTTGGGGCCCTCGTCCTACGAGCAGTACTTC. Its protein product is CASSLGPSSYEQYF.

This rearrangement joins TRBV28 to TRBJ2-1; D gene uncertain. The germline V gene encodes CDR1 MDHEN and CDR2 SYDVKM. The CDR3 has 11 residues. V lost 3 bases and J 12 bases, leaving 9 bases between the germline ends. CDR3 DNA: TGTGCCAGCAGTTTGCACAGCCTGCAGTTCTTC. Protein product: CASSLHSLQFF.

V gene TRBV28 combines with J gene TRBJ1-6; D call uncertain. The length of the CDR3 is 15 residues. CDR1 and CDR2 from the germline V gene are MDHEN and SYDVKM. Deletions cut 2 bases from V and 7 bases from J, with 12 bases between. The CDR3 DNA is TGTGCCAGCAGTTTAAATCCGGGGAGGAATTCACCCCTCCACTTT. Its translation is CASSLNPGRNSPLHF.